These 2 T cell receptor beta chains came from one sample sequenced in a study of blood T cells in healthy people across ages. For the second PCR, which ran for roughly 6 to 12 cycles, a sample-barcoded 5' primer and a J-beta primer mix were used. TCRdb redid the calling of the 5' RACE reads with MiXCR, one entry per CDR3 protein. The data hold roughly 720,000 distinct CDR3 sequences, with roughly 50% observed a single time. Material: blood. These receptors were collected from a man of 80 years or more in good health.

The gene calls are TRBV7-2 and TRBJ2-1, with D perhaps matching TRBD2 (6 bases). The CDR3 covers 13 residues. The V gene's germline CDR1 is SGHTA and CDR2 FQGNSA. V lost 5 bases and J 13 bases, leaving 18 bases between the germline ends. The CDR3: CASSRGSGETQFF. The CDR3 coding sequence is TGTGCCAGCAGCAGAGGCTCGGGGGAGACCCAGTTCTTC.

The chain joins TRBV6-5 to TRBJ2-7; 8 nucleotides agree with TRBD2. CDR3 size: 15 residues. Germline V gene data show CDR1 as MNHEY and CDR2 as SVGAGI. The trim removed 2 bases at V and 6 bases at J, leaving 9 bases unmatched. This chain's CDR3 is CASSYGGTRDREQYF. Written as DNA, the CDR3 is TGTGCCAGCAGTTACGGTGGGACTAGGGACCGCGAGCAGTACTTC.